Below are 17 T cell receptor beta chains sequenced from a single sample in a study of blood T cell repertoires in COVID-19. Here immunoSEQ multiplex PCR was the method, and the copy in TCRdb shows in-frame clones only, minus some. The table has nearly 250,000 clones, almost 85% seen once. Sequences were obtained from peripheral blood. The origin of the receptors is an elderly woman with acute or convalescent COVID-19.

The genes are TRBV18 and TRBJ2-7; D is undetermined. This CDR3 has 15 residues. V lost 3 bases and J 0 bases, leaving 12 bases between the germline ends. Germline-derived CDR1 and CDR2 are KGHSH and LQKENI. CDR3 protein: CASSPAQASSYEQYF. CDR3 nucleotides: TGTGCCAGCTCACCTGCCCAGGCGAGCTCCTACGAGCAGTACTTC.

The chain has TRBV11-2 and TRBJ2-7; D ambiguous. This CDR3 contains 14 residues. V was cut by 0 bases and J by 3 bases, with 9 bases left in between. Per germline, CDR1 SGHAT and CDR2 FQNNGV. Here the CDR3 reads CASSLDHNSYEQYF. The CDR3 DNA follows: TGTGCCAGCAGCTTAGATCACAACAGCTACGAGCAGTACTTC.

The chain combines TRBV11-3 with TRBJ1-1; D is undetermined. CDR1 and CDR2 (germline): SGHNT, YENEEA. Trimming shortened V by 1 base and J by 5 bases, and 8 bases separated the two germline ends. The CDR3 loop spans 13 amino acids. The CDR3: CASSLGRGTEAFF. DNA of the CDR3: TGTGCCAGCAGCTTAGGGCGCGGGACTGAAGCTTTCTTT. Combining the CDR3 with reference TRBV11-3 and TRBJ1-1 gives the whole variable domain EAGVVQSPRYKIIEKKQPVAFWCNPISGHNTLYWYLQNLGQGPELLIRYENEEAVDDSQLPKDRFSAERLKGVDSTLKIQPAELGDSAVYLCASSLGRGTEAFFGQGTRLTVV.

This clone was recorded only once. The same CDR3 can be traced to other DNA sequences in this sample. The chain couples TRBV24-1 to TRBJ2-3, with TRBD1 identical over 10 bases. The junction had 2 bases not matched to a gene; V was cut back by 1 base and J by 2 bases. Germline V CDR1 and CDR2: KGHDR, SFDVKD. CDR3 length: 16 amino acids. The CDR3 nucleotides read TGTGCCACCAGTGATTTTGGGACAGGGGACACAGATACGCAGTATTTT. Amino acid sequence: CATSDFGTGDTDTQYF.

The chain couples TRBV11-2 to TRBJ1-1; possibly TRBD1 for D (5 bases). V shed 6 bases and J shed 3 bases, with 14 bases lying between them. The CDR3 loop spans 14 amino acids. Germline loops: CDR1 SGHAT, CDR2 FQNNGV. In DNA form, the CDR3 reads TGTGCCAGCAGGGAGGGTGGAGGGGACACTGAAGCTTTCTTT. It is translated as CASREGGGDTEAFF.

This clone was counted a single time. The V call is TRBV14, the J call TRBJ2-7, with 7 bases identical to TRBD1. V shed 0 bases and J 2 bases; nucleotides not matched to a gene: 4. The CDR3 length is 15 residues. CDR1 SGHDN and CDR2 FVKESK come from the germline V gene. CDR3 loop: CASSQEKGATYEQYF. The CDR3 region has the DNA TGTGCCAGCAGCCAAGAAAAGGGGGCAACCTACGAGCAGTACTTC.

The chain recombines TRBV3-1 (or the pseudogene TRBV3-2) with TRBJ2-5, with TRBD1 identical over 9 bases. There are 18 residues in the CDR3. Germline CDR1 is LGHDT and CDR2 is YNNKEL (reference sequence). The V and J ends lost 3 bases and 2 bases, in that order; junction bases with no gene match: 13. CDR3 in amino acids: CASSHLPGQGRRQETQYF. The CDR3 nucleotides are TGTGCCAGCAGCCACTTACCGGGACAGGGTCGACGGCAAGAGACCCAGTACTTC.

The chain joins TRBV5-4 to TRBJ2-1; 8 bases align to TRBD2. CDR1 is SGHNT and CDR2 is YYREEE in the germline V gene (reference sequence). The CDR3 totals 14 residues. Unmatched junction bases numbered 5, after V lost 4 bases and J lost 5 bases. The CDR3: CASSAKRGNNEQFF. CDR3 nucleotides: TGTGCCAGCAGCGCAAAGCGGGGGAACAATGAGCAGTTCTTC.

This chain connects TRBV7-2 to TRBJ2-1; 11 positions match TRBD2. The length of the CDR3 is 15 residues. With 4 bases clipped from V and 5 bases from J, the junction kept 4 bases outside the gene matches. Germline CDR1 is SGHTA and CDR2 is FQGNSA. In nucleotides, the CDR3 is TGTGCCAGCAGCTCGGCGGGACTAGCGGACAATGAGCAGTTCTTC. Translated, it gives CASSSAGLADNEQFF.

This chain connects TRBV30 to TRBJ2-3, with TRBD2 matching over 8 bases. Germline values: CDR1 GTSNPN, CDR2 SVGIG (reference sequence). The trim removed 0 bases at V and 6 bases at J, leaving 5 bases unmatched. The CDR3 consists of 14 residues. The CDR3 nucleotides are TGTGCCTGGAGTGTAGCGGGAGATGCGGATACGCAGTATTTT. Amino acids: CAWSVAGDADTQYF.

The J gene is TRBJ1-3, the V gene TRBV18; possible D gene TRBD1, 6 bases. V lost 3 bases to trimming and J lost 4 bases, with 19 bases between them. The CDR3 contains 17 residues. Germline values: CDR1 KGHSH, CDR2 LQKENI. In DNA form, the CDR3 reads TGTGCCAGCTCACCTACCAGGGTGGGGGCGCAAGGAAACACCATATATTTT. Translation: CASSPTRVGAQGNTIYF.

The V gene is TRBV7-2, the J gene TRBJ2-2; weak D call: TRBD2 (7 bases). Germline CDR1 reads SGHTA; CDR2 reads FQGNSA. The CDR3 consists of 15 residues. Trimming took off 3 bases at V and 5 bases at J, with 13 bases between the two ends. The CDR3, as DNA: TGTGCCAGCAGCTTGGGGGCCGGGGGGACCGGGGAGCTGTTTTTT. Its translation: CASSLGAGGTGELFF. Filled out from reference TRBV7-2 and TRBJ2-2, the complete variable domain reads GAGVSQSPSNKVTEKGKDVELRCDPISGHTALYWYRQSLGQGLEFLIYFQGNSAPDKSGLPSDRFSAERTGGSVSTLTIQRTQQEDSAVYLCASSLGAGGTGELFFGEGSRLTVL.

CDR3 loop: CASSVALSSHSPLHF. The CDR3 region has the DNA TGTGCCAGCAGCGTAGCACTGAGTAGCCATTCACCCCTCCACTTT. The gene calls are TRBV9 and TRBJ1-6; no clear D. V lost 0 bases to trimming and J lost 8 bases, with 12 bases between them. This CDR3 has 15 amino acids. CDR1 and CDR2 from the germline V gene are SGDLS and YYNGEE. The whole variable domain, filled in from reference TRBV9 and TRBJ1-6, reads DSGVTQTPKHLITATGQRVTLRCSPRSGDLSVYWYQQSLDQGLQFLIQYYNGEERAKGNILERFSAQQFPDLHSELNLSSLELGDSALYFCASSVALSSHSPLHFGNGTRLTVT.

The genes are TRBV18 and TRBJ2-1; 10 nucleotides line up with TRBD2. The length of the CDR3 is 17 residues. The V gene end was trimmed by 4 bases and the J gene end by 0 bases; junction bases not matched to a gene: 6. Germline values: CDR1 KGHSH, CDR2 LQKENI. CDR3 residues: CASSQIAGGLSYNEQFF. CDR3 nucleotides: TGTGCCAGCTCACAGATAGCGGGGGGCCTCTCCTACAATGAGCAGTTCTTC.

The chain recombines TRBV12-3 or TRBV12-4 with TRBJ1-3; no clear D gene. This CDR3 comprises 13 residues. Trimming shortened V by 3 bases and J by 11 bases, and 14 bases separated the two germline ends. CDR3 sequence (DNA): TGTGCCAGCAGTTTTCCGACTGGGTACCCCATATATTTT. Protein product: CASSFPTGYPIYF.

The genes are TRBV6-2 or TRBV6-3 and TRBJ2-5, with 8 nucleotides matching TRBD2. The CDR3 consists of 16 residues. V lost 2 bases to trimming and J lost 5 bases; unmatched junction nucleotides: 10. Germline lookup yields CDR1 MNHEY and CDR2 SVGEGT. The CDR3 region is CASSYGVSGSWETQYF. The DNA for the CDR3 is TGTGCCAGCAGTTACGGTGTGAGCGGGAGCTGGGAGACCCAGTACTTC.

This clone was seen once. Here the CDR3 reads CAISEHRDRGTNQPQHF. For the CDR3, the DNA is TGTGCCATCAGTGAACATCGGGACAGGGGGACCAATCAGCCCCAGCATTTT. The chain links TRBV10-3 to TRBJ1-5, with TRBD1 matching 11 bases. The CDR3 spans 17 residues. Germline values: CDR1 ENHRY, CDR2 SYGVKD. J was trimmed by 3 bases and V by 3 bases; bases with no gene match: 7.